The clone carrying this TCR beta chain was detected only once. The V gene's germline CDR1 is SGHVS and CDR2 FQNEAQ. The CDR3 loop spans 15 amino acids. Trimming took 3 bases from V and 3 from J, leaving 14 bases between them. The record originates from a study of shared clonotypes between healthy human individuals. Assay: immunoSEQ multiplex PCR; the TCRdb copy retains only in-frame clones and omits some. This sample carries 800,000 or so clones, around 96% of them seen once, and the ten largest clones take under 0.25%. Naivety among CD8 cells was defined by CD45RO negativity and positive CCR7 selection, thereby excluding terminally differentiated effector memory CD45RA+ cells.

This sequence was found in a man aged 25 to 40 in good health. V gene TRBV7-8 combines with J gene TRBJ1-1; D possibly corresponds to TRBD1 (6 bases). Sequenced material: naive CD8+ T cells sorted from blood. In nucleotides, the CDR3 is TGTGCCAGCAGCTTGGCAGGGGAAGGTGACACTGAAGCTTTCTTT. This encodes CASSLAGEGDTEAFF.